There are a few counts of the clone carrying this TCR beta chain. Its antigen is unidentified. Germline CDR1 SGHVS, CDR2 FNYEAQ. This CDR3 comprises 14 residues. V was clipped by 1 base and J by 3 bases, with 9 bases between them. The data are from a study of CD8+CD57+ T cells in acquired aplastic anemia. Study summary: On average, sorted CD4+ and CD8+ cells gave 2.5 to 4 ug of DNA.

General study points: Roughly 28 was the count of CD8+ CDR3 sequences that patients shared with controls.

Previously, flow cytometry had revealed CD8+CD57+ cell expansion in the patients chosen for sequencing. Everyone among the patients had severe acquired aplastic anemia. Genomic DNA constituted the template upon which TCR beta VDJ and CDR3 profiling was performed. TCRdb ran MiXCR on the reads and lists one entry per CDR3 protein. Of roughly 170,000 distinct CDR3 sequences in the sample, roughly 50% were seen once. This chain links TRBV7-6 with TRBJ1-1; no reliable D call. Material for sequencing was sorted CD4+, CD8+, or CD8+CD57+ T cells (not recorded which) from PBMCs. The sequence came from a human donor with aplastic anemia. DNA of the CDR3: TGTGCCAGCAGCTTAGTTGAGGGCGACACTGAAGCTTTCTTT. Translated: CASSLVEGDTEAFF. The complete variable domain, with remaining parts taken from reference TRBV7-6 and TRBJ1-1, reads GAGVSQSPRYKVTKRGQDVALRCDPISGHVSLYWYRQALGQGPEFLTYFNYEAQQDKSGLPNDRFSAERPEGSISTLTIQRTEQRDSAMYRCASSLVEGDTEAFFGQGTRLTVV.